Each of the 2 T cell receptor beta chains below was sequenced from the same sample in a study of blood T cells in healthy people across ages. Combining a sample-barcoded 5' primer with a J-beta primer mix, a second PCR ran for roughly 7 to 12 cycles. Via MiXCR, TCRdb re-called the 5' RACE reads, giving one row per CDR3 protein. In the table there are about 1.7 million distinct CDR3 sequences, under 30% of which are singletons. Sequencing was done on a sample of blood. The receptors originated from a woman in her 30s in good health.

The chain links TRBV29-1 to TRBJ2-1; D not resolved. Germline V lookup: CDR1 SQVTM, CDR2 ANQGSEA. Trimming cost V 8 bases and J 6 bases, with 20 bases left between them. The CDR3 is made up of 14 amino acids. The CDR3 DNA follows: TGCAGCTTAAAAGGCCGGGCTTTGGTCAATGAGCAGTTCTTC. It codes for CSLKGRALVNEQFF.

Comment on this clonotype: The junction shows a germline mismatch at one end, possibly a read error. The chain is built from TRBV6-5 and TRBJ2-2; TRBD1 agrees at 7 bases. CDR1 and CDR2 from the germline V gene are MNHEY and SVGAGI. The CDR3 has 15 amino acids. The CDR3 loop reads CASSYEGANTGERFF. The CDR3 bases are TGTGCCAGCAGTTACGAGGGGGCGAACACCGGGGAGCGGTTTTTT.